This passage covers 5 T cell receptor beta chains from one sample sequenced in a study of CD8 T cells in Susac syndrome. An input of about 0.45 to 1 ug of RNA was subjected to reverse transcription using random hexamers. One entry per CDR3 protein, called by TCRdb with MiXCR from the immunoSEQ multiplex PCR reads. The sample has around 71,000 distinct CDR3 sequences, 96% seen once. Sequenced: CD4+ T cells from PBMCs. These receptors were collected from a human donor with multiple sclerosis.

The chain links TRBV6-2 or TRBV6-3 to TRBJ1-6, with TRBD1 identical over 8 bases. The V gene end was trimmed by 6 bases and the J gene end by 9 bases; junction bases not matched to a gene: 7. This CDR3 has 14 amino acids. CDR1 is MNHEY, CDR2 SVGEGT, per germline. The CDR3 nucleotides read TGTGCCAGCAGCCCGGACAGGGTGGCTTCACCCCTCCACTTT. This encodes CASSPDRVASPLHF.

The rearrangement links TRBV20-1 to TRBJ2-7; tentative D call: TRBD1 (7 bases). Trimming left V 5 bases short and J 4 bases short, with 15 bases between. The germline V gene has CDR1 DFQATT and CDR2 SNEGSKA (reference sequence). The CDR3 contains 13 residues. The CDR3 spells CSAPEGQQYEQYF. Here the CDR3 DNA reads TGCAGTGCTCCGGAGGGACAGCAATACGAGCAGTACTTC.

The chain has TRBV5-1 and TRBJ2-7; 7 bases align to TRBD1. Unmatched junction bases numbered 4, after V lost 0 bases and J lost 4 bases. The CDR3 covers 14 residues. Germline V lookup: CDR1 SGHRS, CDR2 YFSETQ. CDR3 nucleotide sequence: TGCGCCAGCAGCTTGGAACAGGGGCTTTACGAGCAGTACTTC. This translates into CASSLEQGLYEQYF.

This chain connects TRBV28 to TRBJ1-6; D uncertain. The CDR3 has 14 residues. V lost 8 bases and J 7 bases, leaving 15 bases between the germline ends. Germline V gene sequence: CDR1 MDHEN, CDR2 SYDVKM. CDR3 DNA: TGTGCCAGCCGGGAAGCATTAACGAATTCACCCCTCCACTTT. This gives the protein CASREALTNSPLHF.

The V call is TRBV3-1, the J call TRBJ2-7; maybe TRBD1 (5 bases). The CDR3 has 14 residues. CDR1 is LGHDT, CDR2 YNNKEL, per germline (reference sequence). Trimming cost V 1 base and J 2 bases, with 9 bases left between them. The CDR3 region is CASSQGQGPYEQYF. The CDR3 bases are TGTGCCAGCAGCCAAGGGCAGGGCCCCTACGAGCAGTACTTC.